This T cell receptor (beta chain) was captured in a study of blood T cell repertoires in COVID-19. The CDR3 has 12 residues. V dropped 2 bases and J dropped 6; count of bases not matched to a gene: 0. Germline assignment: CDR1 KGHSH and CDR2 LQKENI. Repertoires were generated with immunoSEQ multiplex PCR, while TCRdb's copy carries only in-frame clones and drops some. The sample holds approximately 100,000 clones, more than 65% seen once. The sequencing sample was made of peripheral blood. The rearrangement links TRBV18 to TRBJ1-2; the match to TRBD1 covers 7 bases. The sequence came from a woman aged 80 or over with active or convalescent COVID-19. The CDR3 reads CASSPTGDGYTF. CDR3 DNA: TGTGCCAGCTCACCAACAGGGGATGGCTACACCTTC.